This T cell receptor beta chain was retrieved from a study of T-cell memory formation after mild COVID-19. One entry per CDR3 protein, called by TCRdb with MiXCR from the 5' RACE reads. This sample has about 130,000 distinct CDR3 sequences; about 5.9% occur once, and the top ten carry roughly 2%. Trimming cost V 0 bases and J 4 bases, with 6 bases left between them. Germline V lookup: CDR1 SGHNT, CDR2 YYREEE (reference sequence). This CDR3 spans 13 amino acids. Sequencing was performed on PBMCs or a T cell subset sorted from them (not recorded which). This sequence was found in an adult woman who had mild COVID-19 (a few samples of this study predate the infection). Cell type and time point are not known. V and J are TRBV5-4 and TRBJ2-3; D call uncertain. DNA for the CDR3: TGTGCCAGCAGCTTGGATGGTCCAGATACGCAGTATTTT. This gives the protein CASSLDGPDTQYF.